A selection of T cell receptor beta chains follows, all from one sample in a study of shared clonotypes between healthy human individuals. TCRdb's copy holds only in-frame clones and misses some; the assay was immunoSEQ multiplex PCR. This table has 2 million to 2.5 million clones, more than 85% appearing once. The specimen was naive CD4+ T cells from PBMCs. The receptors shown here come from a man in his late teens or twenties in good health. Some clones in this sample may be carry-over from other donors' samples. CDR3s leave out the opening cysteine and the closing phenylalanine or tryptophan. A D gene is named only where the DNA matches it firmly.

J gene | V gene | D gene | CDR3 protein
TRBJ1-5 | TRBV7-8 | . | ASSLPPQGDGRNQPQH
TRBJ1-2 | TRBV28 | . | ASSFPQGYT
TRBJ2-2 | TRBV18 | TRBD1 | ASSPGQDTGELF
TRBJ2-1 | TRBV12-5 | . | ASGLDALSRVSNEQF
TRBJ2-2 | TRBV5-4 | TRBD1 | ASSSRGAGGNTGELF
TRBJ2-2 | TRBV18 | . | ASSPPSDNTGELF
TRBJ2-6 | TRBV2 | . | ASSVQAGANVLT
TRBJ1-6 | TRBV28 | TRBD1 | ASSLGDRGRSPLH
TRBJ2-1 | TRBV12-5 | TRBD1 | ASGSGGASYNEQF
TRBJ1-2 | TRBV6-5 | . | ASSTGGFGGYT
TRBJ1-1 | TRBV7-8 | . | ASSLARGPEGGRDF
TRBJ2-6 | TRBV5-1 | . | ASSLGSGANVLT
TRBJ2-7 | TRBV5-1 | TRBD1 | ASSLDRRQGPYEQY
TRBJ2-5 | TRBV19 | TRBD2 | ASSKLAGQETQY
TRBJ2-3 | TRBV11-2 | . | ASSFPGGGENADTQY
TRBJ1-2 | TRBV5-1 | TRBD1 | AYTQEKDREGGYGYT
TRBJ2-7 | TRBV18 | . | ASSPHPDSYEQY
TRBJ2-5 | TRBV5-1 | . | ASSQRVTRRETQY
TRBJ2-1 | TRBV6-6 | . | ASSAPGLGYNEQF
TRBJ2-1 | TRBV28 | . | ASRRGLLSYNEQF
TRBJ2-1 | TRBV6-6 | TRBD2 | ATTAGSGRYEQF
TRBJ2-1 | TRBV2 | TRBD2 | ASSGLANEQF
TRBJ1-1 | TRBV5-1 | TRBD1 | ASAEQGTEAF
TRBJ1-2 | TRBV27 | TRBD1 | ASSQGQGVSYGYT
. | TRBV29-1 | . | SVNALGPDYEQY
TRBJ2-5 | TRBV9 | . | ASSGNGALQETQY
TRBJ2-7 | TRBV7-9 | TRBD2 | ASSLGRGSYEQY
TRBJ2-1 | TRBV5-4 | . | ASSPRSSSSYNEQF
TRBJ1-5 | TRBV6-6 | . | ASTNSTTGLGQPQH
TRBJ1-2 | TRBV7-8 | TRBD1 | ASSLVFLGGDSPPGYT
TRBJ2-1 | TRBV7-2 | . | ASSRPPWYNEQF
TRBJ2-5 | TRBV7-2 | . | ASSLGPGQAETQY
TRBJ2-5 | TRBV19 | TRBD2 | ASSIRAGGLARVAETQY
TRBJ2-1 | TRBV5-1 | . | ASSYRTSGVDNEQF
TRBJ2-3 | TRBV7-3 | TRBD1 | ASSSRPGTDQDTQY
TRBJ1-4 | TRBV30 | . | AWSLTTGRSNEKLF
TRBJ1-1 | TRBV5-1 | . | ASSVEVNTEAF
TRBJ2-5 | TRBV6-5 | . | ASSWTGTQY
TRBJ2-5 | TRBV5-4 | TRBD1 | ASSFSGRGYQETQY
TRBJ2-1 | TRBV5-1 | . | ASSPGRAYNEQF
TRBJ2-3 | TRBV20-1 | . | SAVPADTQY
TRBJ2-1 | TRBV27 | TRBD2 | ASSDSGRAYNEQF
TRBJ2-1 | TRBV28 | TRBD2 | ASSSPTSGRASYNEQF
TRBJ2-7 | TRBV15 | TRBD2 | ATSRDRGSGGYEQY
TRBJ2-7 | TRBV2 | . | ASLQGFYEQY
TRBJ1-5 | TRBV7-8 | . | ASSLAAGFRQPQH
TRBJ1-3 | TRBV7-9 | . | ASSLGVSGNTIY
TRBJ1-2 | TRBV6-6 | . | ASNPWDGGYGYT
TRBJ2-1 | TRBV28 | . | ASRPSGSTYNEQF
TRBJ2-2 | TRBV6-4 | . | ASRSSETTGELF
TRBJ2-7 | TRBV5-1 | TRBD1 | ASSKSSEGAFGEQY
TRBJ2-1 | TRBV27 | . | ASSPLGERHNEQF
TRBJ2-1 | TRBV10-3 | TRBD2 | ATRTSGIYNEQF
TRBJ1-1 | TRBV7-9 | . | ASSLMGRKTEAF